This note documents a single T cell receptor (beta chain) sequence. This entry belongs to a study of shared T cell receptors in the human thymus. Germline CDR1 SEHNR, CDR2 FQNEAQ (reference sequence). The CDR3 totals 14 residues. V was clipped by 1 base and J by 2 bases, with 8 bases between them. The table came from immunoSEQ multiplex PCR; TCRdb's copy has only in-frame clones and leaves some out. Found here are about 660,000 clones, 70% to 90% of them singletons; the top ten hold roughly 0.0094%. The data also belong to a second study, concerning human thymus T cells. That report notes: Donors were healthy Finnish infants having corrective surgery for congenital heart defects. Resections obtained during corrective heart surgery supplied the thymus tissue. In unrelated individuals, thymic repertoires overlapped highly, according to related research.

The sequence derives from a boy in the first two years of life with a congenital heart defect. V and J are TRBV7-9 and TRBJ1-1; D is unresolved. Sequencing used thymocytes. CDR3 nucleotide sequence: TGTGCCAGCAGCTTAGTGCGTCTCAACACTGAAGCTTTCTTT. This translates into CASSLVRLNTEAFF.